The following is a TCR beta chain sequence with its context. The target antigen is unknown. Trimming removed 6 bases at V and 0 bases at J, with 10 bases between. Germline V CDR1 and CDR2: SEHNR, FQNEAQ (reference sequence). This CDR3 has 14 amino acids. Some clones are missing from TCRdb's copy, which holds only in-frame ones; the method was immunoSEQ multiplex PCR. The sample lists about 710,000 clones, roughly 72% seen once, with approximately 2% in the top ten. There were only Caucasian adults among the donors, and all lived in Nashville, Tennessee. These data originate in a study of shared clonotypes between healthy human individuals. Study information: Each donor's CD8 memory used one plate, CD8 naive two, each CD4 subset three. General study results and limits: On the whole, naive subsets had larger estimated richness than memory subsets had. The researchers took only blood, and tissue repertoires probably look different.

This receptor was identified in a woman younger than 45 in good health. The specimen was memory CD4+ T cells sorted from blood. Subset denoted: CD45RA-negative fraction. This chain links TRBV7-9 with TRBJ2-3, with TRBD1 as a possible D gene (6 bases). The CDR3 is CASRPGTSTDTQYF. As DNA, the CDR3 is TGTGCCAGCAGACCCGGGACAAGCACAGATACGCAGTATTTT.